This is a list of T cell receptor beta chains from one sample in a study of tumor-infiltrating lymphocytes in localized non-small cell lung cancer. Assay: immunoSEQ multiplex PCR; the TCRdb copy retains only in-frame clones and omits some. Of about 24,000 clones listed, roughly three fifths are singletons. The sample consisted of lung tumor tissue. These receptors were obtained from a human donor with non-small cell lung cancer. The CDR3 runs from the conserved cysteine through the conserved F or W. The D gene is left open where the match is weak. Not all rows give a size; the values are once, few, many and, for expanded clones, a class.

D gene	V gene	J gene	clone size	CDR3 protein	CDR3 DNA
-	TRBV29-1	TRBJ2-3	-	CSVEGPYPRPGTGTKLADTQYF	TGCAGCGTTGAAGGGCCCTACCCGAGGCCCGGTACAGGGACTAAACTAGCAGATACGCAGTATTTT
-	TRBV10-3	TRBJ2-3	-	CAITALGAGDTQYF	TGTGCCATCACCGCCCTAGGAGCGGGAGATACGCAGTATTTT
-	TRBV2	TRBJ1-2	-	CASSFTGTLYGYTF	TGTGCCAGCAGCTTCACTGGGACCCTCTATGGCTACACCTTC
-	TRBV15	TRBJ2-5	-	CATSRDYGELRETQYF	TGTGCCACCAGCAGAGATTACGGGGAATTGAGGGAGACCCAGTACTTC
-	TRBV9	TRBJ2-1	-	CASSVDGGHSGEQFF	TGTGCCAGCAGCGTAGATGGGGGACACTCCGGTGAGCAGTTCTTC
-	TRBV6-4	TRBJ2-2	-	CASSDSEETGELFF	TGTGCCAGCAGTGACTCGGAGGAAACCGGGGAGCTGTTTTTT
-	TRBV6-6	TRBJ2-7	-	CASRAMNEQYF	TGTGCCAGCCGGGCTATGAACGAGCAGTACTTC
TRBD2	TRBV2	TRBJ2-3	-	CASSAGLAGGDTQYF	TGTGCCAGCAGTGCGGGACTAGCGGGAGGAGATACGCAGTATTTT
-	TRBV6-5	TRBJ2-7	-	CASSPSYEQYF	TGTGCCAGCAGTCCCTCCTACGAGCAGTACTTC
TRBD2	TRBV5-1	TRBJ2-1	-	CASSSLAGGDEQFF	TGCGCCAGCAGCTCTCTAGCGGGAGGGGATGAGCAGTTCTTC
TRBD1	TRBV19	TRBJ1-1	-	CASIGGPRTGGSRAGTEAFF	TGTGCCAGTATTGGGGGGCCGCGTACAGGGGGCAGTCGAGCGGGCACTGAAGCTTTCTTT
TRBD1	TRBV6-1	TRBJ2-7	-	CASRSGQSYEQYF	TGTGCCAGCAGATCGGGACAGTCCTACGAGCAGTACTTC
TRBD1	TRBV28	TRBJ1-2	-	CASSFNRGGGYTF	TGTGCCAGCAGTTTCAACAGGGGAGGAGGCTACACCTTC
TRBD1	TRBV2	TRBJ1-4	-	CASSYDRGSEKLFF	TGTGCCAGCAGTTACGACAGGGGTAGTGAAAAACTGTTTTTT
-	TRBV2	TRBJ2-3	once	CASSGGSTTDTQYF	TGTGCCAGCAGTGGTGGTAGCACTACAGATACGCAGTATTTT
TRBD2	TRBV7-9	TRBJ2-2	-	CASSSGLAGGTGELFF	TGTGCCAGCAGCTCGGGACTAGCGGGAGGCACCGGGGAGCTGTTTTTT
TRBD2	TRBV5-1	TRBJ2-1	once	CASSLGLVPNEQFF	TGCGCCAGCAGTTTGGGACTAGTCCCTAATGAGCAGTTCTTC
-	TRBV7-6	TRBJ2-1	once	CASAEGNEQFF	TGTGCCAGCGCTGAAGGCAATGAGCAGTTCTTC
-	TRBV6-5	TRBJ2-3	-	CASSGLAPAPDTQYF	TGTGCCAGCAGTGGGCTAGCGCCAGCCCCGGATACGCAGTATTTT
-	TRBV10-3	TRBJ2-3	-	CAISDTVRWVTDTQYF	TGTGCCATCAGTGACACGGTGCGTTGGGTCACAGATACGCAGTATTTT
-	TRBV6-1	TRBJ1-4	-	CASSELDLKLFF	TGTGCCAGCAGTGAACTCGACCTCAAACTGTTTTTT
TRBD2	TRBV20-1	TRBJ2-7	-	CSAGRSREQYF	TGCAGTGCCGGGAGGTCGAGGGAGCAGTACTTC
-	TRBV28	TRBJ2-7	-	CASSLGVYEQYF	TGTGCCAGCAGTCTCGGGGTTTACGAGCAGTACTTC
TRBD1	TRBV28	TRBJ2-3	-	CASSTTGTGADTQYF	TGTGCCAGCAGTACAACCGGGACAGGGGCAGATACGCAGTATTTT
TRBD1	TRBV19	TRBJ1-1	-	CASSPTGDRGPAFF	TGTGCCAGTAGCCCAACCGGGGACAGGGGGCCGGCTTTCTTT
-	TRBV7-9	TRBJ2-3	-	CASSGGITDTQYF	TGTGCCAGCAGCGGAGGGATCACAGATACGCAGTATTTT
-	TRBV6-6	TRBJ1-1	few	CASSSDVNTEAFF	TGTGCCAGCAGTTCGGATGTGAACACTGAAGCTTTCTTT
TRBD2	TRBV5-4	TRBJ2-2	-	CASSLAGANTGELFF	TGTGCCAGCAGCCTAGCGGGGGCGAACACCGGGGAGCTGTTTTTT
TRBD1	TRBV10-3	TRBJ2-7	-	CAISESFGQGAPEQYF	TGTGCCATCAGTGAGTCATTCGGGCAGGGGGCACCCGAGCAGTACTTC
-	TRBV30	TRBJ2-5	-	CAWTRGYQETQYF	TGTGCCTGGACCAGGGGTTACCAAGAGACCCAGTACTTC
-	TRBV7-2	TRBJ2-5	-	CASSIDGRETQYF	TGTGCCAGCAGCATAGACGGGCGAGAGACCCAGTACTTC
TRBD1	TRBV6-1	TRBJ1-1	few	CASSEFSGTGSTEAFF	TGTGCCAGCAGTGAATTCTCCGGGACAGGGTCGACTGAAGCTTTCTTT
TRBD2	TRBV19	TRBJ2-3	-	CASNSLSGKNPDTQYF	TGTGCCAGTAATTCTCTCAGCGGGAAGAATCCAGATACGCAGTATTTT
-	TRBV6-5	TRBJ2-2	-	CASSYSSLTGELFF	TGTGCCAGCAGTTACTCTAGCCTTACCGGGGAGCTGTTTTTT
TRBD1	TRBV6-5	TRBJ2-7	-	CASSYFNRGRSYEQYF	TGTGCCAGCAGTTACTTCAACAGGGGGCGATCCTACGAGCAGTACTTC
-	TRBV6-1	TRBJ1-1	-	CASSELRRNAEAFF	TGTGCCAGCAGTGAACTACGGAGAAACGCTGAAGCTTTCTTT
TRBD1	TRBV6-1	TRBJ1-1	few	CASSTQGAGTEAFF	TGTGCCAGCAGTACACAGGGGGCAGGGACTGAAGCTTTCTTT
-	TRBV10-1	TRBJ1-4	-	CASSERIGEKLFF	TGCGCCAGCAGTGAGCGTATCGGGGAAAAACTGTTTTTT
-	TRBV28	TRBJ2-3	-	CASDMTFGTQYF	TGTGCCAGCGATATGACCTTCGGTACGCAGTATTTT
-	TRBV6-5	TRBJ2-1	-	CATWGAPLRHNEQFF	TGTGCCACCTGGGGGGCGCCTCTCCGACACAATGAGCAGTTCTTC
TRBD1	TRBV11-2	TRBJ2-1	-	CASSQQLPGQGRGEQFF	TGTGCCAGCAGCCAGCAGCTCCCGGGACAGGGTCGAGGCGAGCAGTTCTTC
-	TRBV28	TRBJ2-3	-	CASSLDNPSTDTQYF	TGTGCCAGCAGTTTGGACAATCCTAGCACAGATACGCAGTATTTT
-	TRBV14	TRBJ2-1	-	CASSQYSEQFF	TGTGCCAGCAGCCAATACTCGGAGCAGTTCTTC
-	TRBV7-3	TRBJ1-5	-	CASSLARDQPQHF	TGTGCCAGCAGCTTAGCCAGGGACCAGCCCCAGCATTTT
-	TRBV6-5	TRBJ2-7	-	CASSYQDTYEQYF	TGTGCCAGCAGTTACCAGGACACCTACGAGCAGTACTTC
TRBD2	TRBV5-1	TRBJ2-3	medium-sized	CASNRAGSYTDTQYF	TGCGCCAGCAATCGAGCGGGGTCATACACAGATACGCAGTATTTT
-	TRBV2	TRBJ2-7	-	CASSEWAYEQYF	TGTGCCAGCAGTGAGTGGGCCTACGAGCAGTACTTC
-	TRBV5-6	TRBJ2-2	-	CASSRDRANTGELFF	TGTGCCAGCAGCCGGGACCGCGCGAACACCGGGGAGCTGTTTTTT
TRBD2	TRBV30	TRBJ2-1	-	CAREWANEQFF	TGTGCGCGGGAGTGGGCGAATGAGCAGTTCTTC
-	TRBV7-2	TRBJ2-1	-	CASSPLGSRYYNEQFF	TGTGCCAGCAGCCCCCTAGGGAGCCGATACTACAATGAGCAGTTCTTC